This T cell receptor (beta chain) was recovered during a study of cytomegalovirus exposure and HLA in healthy donors. On the study more broadly: For the approximately 390 genotyped donors, roughly 80% fell within the Caucasian-associated ancestry cluster.

Study-wide results and limits: Most of the TCR beta V segments (in an earlier analysis) were productive either about 87% or about 30% of the time.

With regard to this clone: Antigen unknown.

Germline-derived CDR1 and CDR2 are SGHNT and YENEEA. The CDR3 is made up of 12 amino acids. V was clipped by 1 base and J by 9 bases, with 9 bases between them. The PCR employed 60 Vbeta primers together with 13 Jbeta primers. Only in-frame clones appear in the TCRdb table, and some are missing; sequencing was by immunoSEQ multiplex PCR. The sample lists about 240,000 clones, 80% to 90% seen once, with 0.24% in the top ten. Likely unrecorded immune exposures existed in these nominally healthy donors. Sequencing was performed on PBMCs. The TCR originated in a girl aged 2-10 years in good health and CMV-seronegative. The chain is built from TRBV11-3 and TRBJ1-1, with D perhaps TRBD1 (5 bases). CDR3 in DNA: TGTGCCAGCAGCTTAGGCGGGGCAAAAGCTTTCTTT. This gives the protein CASSLGGAKAFF.